Detailed here is one T cell receptor (beta chain). Its antigen remains unidentified. The sample comes from a study of T cell responses to AZD1222 COVID-19 vaccine. TCRdb keeps only in-frame clones here, not all; method: immunoSEQ multiplex PCR. The data contain approximately 200,000 clones, 70% to 90% of them singletons. The study, taken as a whole, reports: Donors were chiefly white British, with a greater number of females, and clonal diversity was perhaps underestimated. The study found vaccine-associated CD4 TCRs spanning spike, dominant at 160-218 and 743-854. Increased Spike-specific TCR breadth and depth were observed after two AZD1222 doses.

Germline CDR1 reads LGHDT; CDR2 reads YNNKEL (reference sequence). Trimming took off 1 base at V and 0 bases at J, with 18 bases between the two ends. This CDR3 is built from 18 residues. Specimen: peripheral blood, collected on day 0 of AZD1222 vaccination. The V call is TRBV3-1 (or the pseudogene TRBV3-2), the J call TRBJ1-2; D call uncertain. The source of this sequence is an adult in good health. For the CDR3, the DNA is TGTGCCAGCAGCCAAGGGAGAGTAGTTACACGCCCTAACTATGGCTACACCTTC. It codes for CASSQGRVVTRPNYGYTF.